This TCR beta chain was documented in a study of shared clonotypes between healthy human individuals. This CDR3 comprises 14 residues. CDR1 is LNHDA, CDR2 SQIVND, per germline (reference sequence). The V end lost 3 bases, the J end lost 7 bases, and 10 bases lay between the germline ends. Study-level results: Naive subsets, compared against memory subsets, generally had larger estimated richness values.

The repertoire was sequenced with immunoSEQ multiplex PCR; TCRdb's copy has only in-frame clones and lacks some. The table records about 980,000 clones, about three quarters of them present only once. The authors divided CD4+ cells into CD45RA+ naive and CD45RA-negative memory subsets. About this clone: The antigen is undetermined.

The chain combines TRBV19 with TRBJ1-6; TRBD1 might be the D (5 bases). Sequencing was carried out using memory CD4+ T cells sorted from blood. Subset denoted: CD45RA-negative fraction. This receptor was obtained from a young man in good health. The CDR3: CASSIGQGNSPLHF. The CDR3 DNA reads as TGTGCCAGTAGTATCGGGCAGGGAAATTCACCCCTCCACTTT.